This TCR beta chain was found in a study of blood T cell repertoires in COVID-19. The CDR3 is made up of 12 amino acids. The V gene's germline CDR1 is PRHDT and CDR2 FYEKMQ (reference sequence). Trimming removed 8 bases at V and 6 bases at J, with 11 bases between. How the authors handled the data: Amplified reference gene primers provided the basis for estimating nucleated cell counts. The repertoire was sequenced with immunoSEQ multiplex PCR; TCRdb's copy has only in-frame clones and lacks some. V and J calls and clone size are those listed in that table; D and trimming were worked out from the DNA. The top ten clones hold roughly 0.25% of a sample with roughly 670,000 clones, about nine tenths of them seen once.

This TCR was sampled from a woman under 30 with acute or convalescent COVID-19. The chain employs TRBV13 and TRBJ1-5, with D tentatively TRBD1 (5 bases). Sequencing was carried out using peripheral blood. CDR3 coding DNA: TGTGCCAGCGGGCAGGGCAGTCAGCCCCAGCATTTT. Translating it yields CASGQGSQPQHF. The entire variable domain, with the rest obtained from reference TRBV13 and TRBJ1-5, is as follows: AAGVIQSPRHLIKEKRETATLKCYPIPRHDTVYWYQQGPGQDPQFLISFYEKMQSDKGSIPDRFSAQQFSDYHSELNMSSLELGDSALYFCASGQGSQPQHFGDGTRLSIL.